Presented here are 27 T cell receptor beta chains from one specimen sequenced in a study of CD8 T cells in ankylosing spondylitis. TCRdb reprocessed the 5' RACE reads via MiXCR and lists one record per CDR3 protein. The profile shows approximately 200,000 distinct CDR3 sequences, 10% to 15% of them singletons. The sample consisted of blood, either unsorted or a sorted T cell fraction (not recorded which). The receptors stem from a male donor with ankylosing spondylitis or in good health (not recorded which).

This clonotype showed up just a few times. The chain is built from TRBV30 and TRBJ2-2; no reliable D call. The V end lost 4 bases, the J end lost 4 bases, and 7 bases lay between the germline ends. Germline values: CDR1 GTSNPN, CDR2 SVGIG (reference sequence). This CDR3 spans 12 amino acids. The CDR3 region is CAWTWGTGELFF. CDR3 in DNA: TGTGCCTGGACGTGGGGCACCGGGGAGCTGTTTTTT. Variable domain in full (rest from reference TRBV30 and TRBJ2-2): SQTIHQWPATLVQPVGSPLSLECTVEGTSNPNLYWYRQAAGRGLQLLFYSVGIGQISSEVPQNLSASRPQDRQFILSSKKLLLSDSGFYLCAWTWGTGELFFGEGSRLTVL.

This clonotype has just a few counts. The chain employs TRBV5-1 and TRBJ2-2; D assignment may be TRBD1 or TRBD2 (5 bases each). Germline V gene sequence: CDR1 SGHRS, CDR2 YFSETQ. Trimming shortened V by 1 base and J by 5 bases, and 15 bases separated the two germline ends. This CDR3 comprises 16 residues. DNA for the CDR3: TGCGCCAGCAGCTTGTGGGCTGGGGGAGAAACCGGGGAGCTGTTTTTT. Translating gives CASSLWAGGETGELFF.

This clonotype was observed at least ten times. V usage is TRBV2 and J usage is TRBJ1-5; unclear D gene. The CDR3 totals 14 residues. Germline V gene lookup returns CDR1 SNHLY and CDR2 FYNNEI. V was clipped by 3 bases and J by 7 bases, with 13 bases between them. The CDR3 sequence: CASSENGESQPQHF. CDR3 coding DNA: TGTGCCAGCAGTGAGAACGGGGAGAGCCAGCCCCAGCATTTT.

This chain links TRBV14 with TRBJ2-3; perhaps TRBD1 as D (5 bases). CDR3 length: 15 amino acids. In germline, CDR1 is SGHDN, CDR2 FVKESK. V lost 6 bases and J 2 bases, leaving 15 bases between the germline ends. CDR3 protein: CASRPTLTDTDTQYF. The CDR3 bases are TGTGCCAGCAGACCTACTTTGACAGACACAGATACGCAGTATTTT.

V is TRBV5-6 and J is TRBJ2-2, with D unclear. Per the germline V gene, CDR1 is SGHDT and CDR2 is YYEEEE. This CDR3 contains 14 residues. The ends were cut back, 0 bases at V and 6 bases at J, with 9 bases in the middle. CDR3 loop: CASSLVGVSGELFF. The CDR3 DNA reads TGTGCCAGCAGCTTGGTTGGGGTATCCGGGGAGCTGTTTTTT. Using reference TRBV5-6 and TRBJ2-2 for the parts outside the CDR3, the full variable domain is DAGVTQSPTHLIKTRGQQVTLRCSPKSGHDTVSWYQQALGQGPQFIFQYYEEEERQRGNFPDRFSGHQFPNYSSELNVNALLLGDSALYLCASSLVGVSGELFFGEGSRLTVL.

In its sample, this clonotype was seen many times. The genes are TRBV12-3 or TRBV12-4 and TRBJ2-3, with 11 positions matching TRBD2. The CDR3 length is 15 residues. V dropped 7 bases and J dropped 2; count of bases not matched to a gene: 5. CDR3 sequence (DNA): TGTGCCAGCATCCGTAGCGGGGGGGACACAGATACGCAGTATTTT. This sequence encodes CASIRSGGDTDTQYF.

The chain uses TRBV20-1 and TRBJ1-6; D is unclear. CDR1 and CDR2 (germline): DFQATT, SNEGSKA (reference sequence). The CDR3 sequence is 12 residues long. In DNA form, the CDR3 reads TGCAGACCCTGTAAGGGAAATTCACCCCTCCACTTT. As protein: CRPCKGNSPLHF.

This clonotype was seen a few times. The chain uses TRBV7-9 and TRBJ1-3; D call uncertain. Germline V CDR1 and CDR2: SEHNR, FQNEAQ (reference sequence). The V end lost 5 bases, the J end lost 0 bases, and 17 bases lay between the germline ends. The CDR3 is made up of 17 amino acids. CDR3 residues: CASSATSAGSSGNTIYF. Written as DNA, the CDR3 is TGTGCCAGCAGCGCAACATCGGCTGGGAGCTCTGGAAACACCATATATTTT.

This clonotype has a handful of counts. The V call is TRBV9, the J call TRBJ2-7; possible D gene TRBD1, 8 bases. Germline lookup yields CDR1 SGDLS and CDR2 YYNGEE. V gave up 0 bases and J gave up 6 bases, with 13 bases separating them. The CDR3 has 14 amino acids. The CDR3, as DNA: TGTGCCAGCAGCGTAGCTACAGGGGGGGGCGAGCAGTACTTC. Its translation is CASSVATGGGEQYF.

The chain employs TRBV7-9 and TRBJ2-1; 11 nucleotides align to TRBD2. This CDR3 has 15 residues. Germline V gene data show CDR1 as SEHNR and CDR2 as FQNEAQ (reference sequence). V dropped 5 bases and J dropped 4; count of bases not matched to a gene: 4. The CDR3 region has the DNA TGTGCCAGCAGCCCTTGGACTAGCGGGTACAATGAGCAGTTCTTC. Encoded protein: CASSPWTSGYNEQFF.

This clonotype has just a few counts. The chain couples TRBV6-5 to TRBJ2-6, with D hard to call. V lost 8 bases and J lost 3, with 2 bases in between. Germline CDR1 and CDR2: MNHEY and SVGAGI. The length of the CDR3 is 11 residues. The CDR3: CASGGANVLTF. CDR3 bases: TGTGCCAGCGGTGGGGCCAACGTCCTGACTTTC.

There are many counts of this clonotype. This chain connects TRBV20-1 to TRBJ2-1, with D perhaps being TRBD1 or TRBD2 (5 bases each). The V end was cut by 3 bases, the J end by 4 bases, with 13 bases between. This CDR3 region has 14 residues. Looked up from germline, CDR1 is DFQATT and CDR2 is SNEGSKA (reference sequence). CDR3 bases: TGCAGTGCTAGTGGGGTTGGGGGATACAATGAGCAGTTCTTC. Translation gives CSASGVGGYNEQFF.

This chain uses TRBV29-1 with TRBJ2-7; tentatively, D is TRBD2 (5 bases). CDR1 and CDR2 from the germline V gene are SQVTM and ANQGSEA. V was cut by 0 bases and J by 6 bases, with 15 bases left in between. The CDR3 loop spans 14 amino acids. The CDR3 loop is CSVEEEGKWVEQYF. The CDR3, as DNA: TGCAGCGTTGAAGAAGAGGGAAAGTGGGTCGAGCAGTACTTC.

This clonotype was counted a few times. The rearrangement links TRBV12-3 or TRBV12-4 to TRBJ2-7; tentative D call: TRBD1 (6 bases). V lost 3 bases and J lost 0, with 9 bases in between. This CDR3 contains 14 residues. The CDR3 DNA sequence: TGTGCCAGCAGTTTTTCAGGGGCCTCCTACGAGCAGTACTTC. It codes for CASSFSGASYEQYF.

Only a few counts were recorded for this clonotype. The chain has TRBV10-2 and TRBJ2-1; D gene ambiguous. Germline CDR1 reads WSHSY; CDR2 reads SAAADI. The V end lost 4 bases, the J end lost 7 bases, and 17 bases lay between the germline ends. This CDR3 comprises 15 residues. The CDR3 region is CASSGNTPIGNEQFF. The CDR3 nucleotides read TGCGCCAGCAGTGGGAATACCCCCATCGGGAATGAGCAGTTCTTC.

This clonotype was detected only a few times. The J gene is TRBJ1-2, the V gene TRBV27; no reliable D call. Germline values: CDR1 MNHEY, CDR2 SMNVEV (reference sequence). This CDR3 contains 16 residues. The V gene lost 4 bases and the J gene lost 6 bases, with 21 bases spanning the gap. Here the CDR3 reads CASSSGPTRRSNGYTF. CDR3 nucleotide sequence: TGTGCCAGCAGTTCCGGACCTACTAGGAGGTCGAATGGCTACACCTTC.

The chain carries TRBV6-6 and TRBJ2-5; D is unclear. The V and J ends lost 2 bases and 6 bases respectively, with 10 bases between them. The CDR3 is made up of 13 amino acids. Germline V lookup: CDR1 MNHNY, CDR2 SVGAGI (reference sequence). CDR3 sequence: CASSYGRSQTQYF. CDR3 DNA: TGTGCCAGCAGTTACGGCAGGAGTCAGACCCAGTACTTC.

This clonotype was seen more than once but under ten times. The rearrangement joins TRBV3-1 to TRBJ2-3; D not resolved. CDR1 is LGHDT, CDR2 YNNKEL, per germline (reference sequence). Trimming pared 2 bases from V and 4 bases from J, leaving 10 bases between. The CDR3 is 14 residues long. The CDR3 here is CASSQSSTADTQYF. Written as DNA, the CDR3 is TGTGCCAGCAGCCAATCCAGTACCGCAGATACGCAGTATTTT.

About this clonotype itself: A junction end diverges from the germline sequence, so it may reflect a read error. The CDR3 spells CASREGHSLSGANVLTF. DNA for the CDR3: TGTGCCAGCAGGGAAGGACACTCCCTCTCTGGGGCCAACGTCCTGACTTTC. This sequence joins TRBV6-1 and TRBJ2-6; TRBD1 might be the D (5 bases). This CDR3 spans 17 amino acids. Germline V gene lookup returns CDR1 MNHNS and CDR2 SASEGT.

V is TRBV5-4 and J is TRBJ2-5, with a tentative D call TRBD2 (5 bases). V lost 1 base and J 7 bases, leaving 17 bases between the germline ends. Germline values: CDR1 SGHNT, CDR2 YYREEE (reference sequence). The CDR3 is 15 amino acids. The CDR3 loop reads CASSLWNEDSGTQYF. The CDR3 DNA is TGTGCCAGCAGCTTGTGGAATGAGGACTCGGGGACCCAGTACTTC.

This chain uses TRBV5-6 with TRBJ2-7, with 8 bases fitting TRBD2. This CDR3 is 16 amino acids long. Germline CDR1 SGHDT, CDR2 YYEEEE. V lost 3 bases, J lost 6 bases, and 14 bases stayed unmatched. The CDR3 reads CASSSPEGTRNLEQYF. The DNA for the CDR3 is TGTGCCAGCAGCTCCCCTGAGGGGACTAGAAACCTCGAGCAGTACTTC.

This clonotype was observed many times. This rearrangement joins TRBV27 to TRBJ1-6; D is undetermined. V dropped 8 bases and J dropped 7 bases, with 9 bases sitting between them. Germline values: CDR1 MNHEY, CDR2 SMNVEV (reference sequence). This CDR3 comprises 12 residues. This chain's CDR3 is CASQTGNSPLHF. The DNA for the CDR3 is TGTGCCAGCCAGACGGGGAATTCACCCCTCCACTTT.

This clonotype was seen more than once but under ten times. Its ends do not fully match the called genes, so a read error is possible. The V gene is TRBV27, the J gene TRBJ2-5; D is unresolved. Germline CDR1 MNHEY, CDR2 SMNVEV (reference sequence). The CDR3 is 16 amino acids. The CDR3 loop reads CASRLSGPHSQETQYF. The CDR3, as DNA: TGTGCCAGCAGATTATCCGGGCCCCACTCGCAAGAGACCCAGTACTTC.

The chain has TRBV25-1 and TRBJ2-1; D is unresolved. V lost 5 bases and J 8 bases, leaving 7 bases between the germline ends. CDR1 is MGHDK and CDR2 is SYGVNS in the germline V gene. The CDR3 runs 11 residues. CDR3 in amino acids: CASSLADEQFF. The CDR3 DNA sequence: TGTGCCAGCAGTCTGGCCGATGAGCAGTTCTTC. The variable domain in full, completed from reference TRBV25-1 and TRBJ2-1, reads EADIYQTPRYLVIGTGKKITLECSQTMGHDKMYWYQQDPGMELHLIHYSYGVNSTEKGDLSSESTVSRIRTEHFPLTLESARPSHTSQYLCASSLADEQFFGPGTRLTVL.

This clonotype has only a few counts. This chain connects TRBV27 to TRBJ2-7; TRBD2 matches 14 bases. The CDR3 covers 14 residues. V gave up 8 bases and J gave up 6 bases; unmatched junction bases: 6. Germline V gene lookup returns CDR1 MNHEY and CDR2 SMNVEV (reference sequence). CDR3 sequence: CASAGTSGSSEQYF. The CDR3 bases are TGTGCCAGCGCTGGGACTAGCGGGAGTAGCGAGCAGTACTTC.

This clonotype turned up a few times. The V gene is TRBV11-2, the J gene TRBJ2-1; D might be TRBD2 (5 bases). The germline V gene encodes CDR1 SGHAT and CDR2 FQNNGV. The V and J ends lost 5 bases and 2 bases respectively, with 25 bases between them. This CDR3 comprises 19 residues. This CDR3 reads CASSPYVGGGPSPYNEQFF. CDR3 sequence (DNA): TGTGCCAGCAGCCCCTATGTTGGCGGCGGGCCGTCGCCCTACAATGAGCAGTTCTTC.

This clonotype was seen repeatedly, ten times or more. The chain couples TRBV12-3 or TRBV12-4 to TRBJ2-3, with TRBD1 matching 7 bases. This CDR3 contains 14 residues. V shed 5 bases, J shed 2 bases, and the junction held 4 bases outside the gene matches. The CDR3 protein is CASSLTGSTDTQYF. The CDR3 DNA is TGTGCCAGCAGTCTGACAGGGTCCACAGATACGCAGTATTTT.